This TCR beta chain was identified in a study of blood T cells in healthy people across ages. Study at large: Template switching captured about one barcoded beta molecule per two T cells.

In regard to this clonotype: Its antigen is still unknown. One end of the junction fails to match germline, which may point to a read error.

It was with a sample-barcoded 5' primer and a J-beta primer mix that a second PCR of roughly 7 to 12 cycles was run. With 12 random nucleotides, a template-switch adaptor tagged each individual cDNA molecule. TCRdb re-analysed the 5' RACE reads in MiXCR, keeping a single row per CDR3 protein. The sample holds roughly 800,000 distinct CDR3 sequences; more than 45% are singletons and the top ten take around 22%. Germline V lookup: CDR1 SGHAT, CDR2 FQNNGV. This CDR3 region has 17 residues. Findings and limits, study-wide: Both naive CD4+ cell counts and diversity were greater in long-lived donors than in aged donors.

The chain links TRBV11-2 to TRBJ1-4, with D unresolved. Material for sequencing was blood. The sequence came from a man aged 25-40 years in good health. CDR3 in amino acids: CASSFSLGIGTNEELFF. The CDR3 DNA sequence: TGTGCCAGCAGCTTTAGTTTGGGGATTGGAACTAATGAAGAACTGTTTTTT.